These T cell receptor beta chains were read from a single sample in a study of T cell responses to AZD1222 COVID-19 vaccine. Sequencing used immunoSEQ multiplex PCR; TCRdb keeps in-frame clones, though not all of them. The sample includes about 130,000 clones, around nine tenths of them seen just once. Sequenced material: peripheral blood, taken 28 days after the second AZD1222 dose. These receptors were taken from an adult who received the AZD1222 COVID-19 vaccine. Both conserved end residues are part of each CDR3. A D gene is named only where the DNA matches it firmly. Only some rows state a clone size, as once, few, many or a class for expanded clones.

v_gene: TRBV6-5
j_gene: TRBJ1-5
d_gene: -
abundance: -
CDR3aa: CASRARMDTGQPQHF
CDR3nt: TGTGCCAGCAGGGCCCGAATGGACACCGGACAGCCCCAGCATTTT

v_gene: TRBV29-1
j_gene: TRBJ1-1
d_gene: -
abundance: -
CDR3aa: CSVDGTGRNTEAFF
CDR3nt: TGCAGCGTTGATGGGACGGGGCGGAACACTGAAGCTTTCTTT

v_gene: TRBV7-2
j_gene: TRBJ2-3
d_gene: TRBD2
abundance: -
CDR3aa: CASSRPGLAGGDTQYF
CDR3nt: TGTGCCAGCAGCCGGCCGGGACTAGCGGGGGGTGATACGCAGTATTTT

v_gene: TRBV20-1
j_gene: TRBJ2-7
d_gene: -
abundance: -
CDR3aa: CSASIDHEQYF
CDR3nt: TGCAGTGCTAGTATAGACCACGAGCAGTACTTC

v_gene: TRBV7-3
j_gene: TRBJ2-2
d_gene: TRBD1
abundance: once
CDR3aa: CASSLIAPGGANTGELFF
CDR3nt: TGTGCCAGCAGCCTAATTGCCCCAGGGGGCGCGAACACCGGGGAGCTGTTTTTT

v_gene: TRBV5-6
j_gene: TRBJ2-2
d_gene: -
abundance: -
CDR3aa: CASSFATGELFF
CDR3nt: TGTGCCAGCAGTTTCGCCACCGGGGAGCTGTTTTTT

v_gene: TRBV7-7
j_gene: TRBJ2-3
d_gene: -
abundance: -
CDR3aa: CASSPRATTDTQYF
CDR3nt: TGTGCCAGCAGCCCGAGGGCCACCACAGATACGCAGTATTTT

v_gene: TRBV2
j_gene: TRBJ1-5
d_gene: -
abundance: -
CDR3aa: CASSEGKGGNQPQHF
CDR3nt: TGTGCCAGCAGTGAAGGGAAGGGAGGGAATCAGCCCCAGCATTTT

v_gene: TRBV30
j_gene: TRBJ2-5
d_gene: -
abundance: -
CDR3aa: CAWSPGSETQYF
CDR3nt: TGTGCCTGGAGTCCAGGGTCGGAGACCCAGTACTTC

v_gene: TRBV11-3
j_gene: TRBJ2-1
d_gene: TRBD2
abundance: -
CDR3aa: CASSRTSGRGSVNEQFF
CDR3nt: TGTGCCAGCAGCCGGACTAGCGGGAGGGGTTCGGTGAATGAGCAGTTCTTC

v_gene: TRBV5-1
j_gene: TRBJ2-5
d_gene: -
abundance: -
CDR3aa: CASSYGQLQETQYF
CDR3nt: TGCGCCAGCAGTTACGGACAGCTACAAGAGACCCAGTACTTC

v_gene: TRBV11-2
j_gene: TRBJ1-3
d_gene: -
abundance: -
CDR3aa: CASSAGFSGNTIYF
CDR3nt: TGTGCCAGCAGCGCAGGGTTTTCTGGAAACACCATATATTTT

v_gene: TRBV4-1
j_gene: TRBJ2-6
d_gene: TRBD1
abundance: -
CDR3aa: CASSQEGTGRGANVLTF
CDR3nt: TGCGCCAGCAGCCAAGAGGGGACAGGGCGTGGGGCCAACGTCCTGACTTTC

v_gene: TRBV7-2
j_gene: TRBJ1-5
d_gene: -
abundance: -
CDR3aa: CASSNRQRQPQHF
CDR3nt: TGTGCCAGCAGCAATCGACAGCGTCAGCCCCAGCATTTT

v_gene: TRBV12-5
j_gene: TRBJ2-3
d_gene: -
abundance: -
CDR3aa: CASGLPGTDTQYF
CDR3nt: TGTGCTAGTGGTTTGCCTGGCACAGATACGCAGTATTTT

v_gene: TRBV30
j_gene: TRBJ2-7
d_gene: -
abundance: -
CDR3aa: CAWGSGFYEQYF
CDR3nt: TGTGCCTGGGGTAGCGGATTCTACGAGCAGTACTTC

v_gene: TRBV6-6
j_gene: TRBJ2-2
d_gene: TRBD1
abundance: -
CDR3aa: CASSYPGQGGTGELFF
CDR3nt: TGTGCCAGCAGTTACCCGGGACAGGGAGGCACCGGGGAGCTGTTTTTT

v_gene: TRBV3-1/TRBV3-2
j_gene: TRBJ2-7
d_gene: TRBD2
abundance: -
CDR3aa: CASSQLAGVGEQYF
CDR3nt: TGTGCCAGCAGCCAACTAGCGGGAGTGGGAGAGCAGTACTTC

v_gene: TRBV7-2
j_gene: TRBJ2-5
d_gene: -
abundance: -
CDR3aa: CASSLRQKETQYF
CDR3nt: TGTGCCAGCAGCTTGCGCCAGAAAGAGACCCAGTACTTC

v_gene: TRBV19
j_gene: TRBJ1-2
d_gene: -
abundance: once
CDR3aa: CASSDRSGAYGYTF
CDR3nt: TGTGCCAGTAGTGACAGGTCTGGCGCCTATGGCTACACCTTC

v_gene: TRBV12-5
j_gene: TRBJ1-3
d_gene: -
abundance: -
CDR3aa: CASGLGAYGNTIYF
CDR3nt: TGTGCTAGTGGTTTAGGGGCTTATGGAAACACCATATATTTT

v_gene: TRBV24-1
j_gene: TRBJ2-1
d_gene: TRBD1
abundance: once
CDR3aa: CATSDPTGDRRWFF
CDR3nt: TGTGCCACCAGTGATCCTACAGGGGACCGCAGGTGGTTCTTC

v_gene: TRBV6-5
j_gene: TRBJ1-1
d_gene: -
abundance: -
CDR3aa: CASRATVANTEAFF
CDR3nt: TGTGCCAGCAGGGCCACAGTAGCGAACACTGAAGCTTTCTTT

v_gene: TRBV6-6
j_gene: TRBJ1-5
d_gene: -
abundance: -
CDR3aa: CASSYSGGDQPQHF
CDR3nt: TGTGCCAGCAGTTACTCCGGAGGGGACCAGCCCCAGCATTTT

v_gene: TRBV29-1
j_gene: TRBJ1-1
d_gene: -
abundance: -
CDR3aa: CSVDGLNTEAFF
CDR3nt: TGCAGCGTTGACGGCCTAAACACTGAAGCTTTCTTT

v_gene: TRBV11-3
j_gene: TRBJ2-3
d_gene: -
abundance: -
CDR3aa: CASSFRARPPDTQYF
CDR3nt: TGTGCCAGCAGCTTCCGGGCCAGGCCCCCAGATACGCAGTATTTT

v_gene: TRBV6-2/TRBV6-3
j_gene: TRBJ1-5
d_gene: TRBD1
abundance: -
CDR3aa: CASRPPGQGLQPQHF
CDR3nt: TGTGCCAGCAGACCTCCGGGACAGGGGCTTCAGCCCCAGCATTTT

v_gene: TRBV7-9
j_gene: TRBJ1-2
d_gene: -
abundance: -
CDR3aa: CASSLPGTYYGYTF
CDR3nt: TGTGCCAGCAGCCTCCCCGGGACATACTATGGCTACACCTTC

v_gene: TRBV5-1
j_gene: TRBJ2-7
d_gene: -
abundance: -
CDR3aa: CASSLVAYEQYF
CDR3nt: TGCGCCAGCAGCTTGGTGGCCTACGAGCAGTACTTC

v_gene: TRBV27
j_gene: TRBJ2-1
d_gene: -
abundance: once
CDR3aa: CASSLLVGSGYNEQFF
CDR3nt: TGTGCCAGCAGTTTATTAGTCGGTTCAGGGTACAATGAGCAGTTCTTC

v_gene: TRBV7-9
j_gene: TRBJ2-3
d_gene: -
abundance: -
CDR3aa: CASSFDTQYF
CDR3nt: TGTGCCAGCAGCTTCGATACGCAGTATTTT

v_gene: TRBV7-2
j_gene: TRBJ2-3
d_gene: -
abundance: -
CDR3aa: CASSYAGTFTDTQYF
CDR3nt: TGTGCCAGCAGCTACGCCGGGACTTTCACAGATACGCAGTATTTT

v_gene: TRBV6-2/TRBV6-3
j_gene: TRBJ1-2
d_gene: -
abundance: -
CDR3aa: CASSYPEPYGYTF
CDR3nt: TGTGCCAGCAGTTACCCGGAACCCTATGGCTACACCTTC

v_gene: TRBV9
j_gene: TRBJ1-2
d_gene: TRBD1
abundance: -
CDR3aa: CASSVGGTVEGYTF
CDR3nt: TGTGCCAGCAGCGTAGGCGGGACAGTGGAAGGCTACACCTTC

v_gene: TRBV18
j_gene: TRBJ1-3
d_gene: -
abundance: -
CDR3aa: CASSPPISGNTIYF
CDR3nt: TGTGCCAGCTCACCACCGATCTCTGGAAACACCATATATTTT

v_gene: TRBV25-1
j_gene: TRBJ1-1
d_gene: -
abundance: -
CDR3aa: CASSEFYGTEAFF
CDR3nt: TGTGCCAGCAGTGAATTTTACGGCACTGAAGCTTTCTTT

v_gene: TRBV28
j_gene: TRBJ2-1
d_gene: TRBD2
abundance: -
CDR3aa: CASRTTSGYNEQFF
CDR3nt: TGTGCCAGCAGAACTACTAGCGGGTACAATGAGCAGTTCTTC

v_gene: TRBV6-6
j_gene: TRBJ2-7
d_gene: TRBD2
abundance: -
CDR3aa: CASQSGDYEQYF
CDR3nt: TGTGCCAGCCAAAGCGGGGACTACGAGCAGTACTTC

v_gene: TRBV7-8
j_gene: TRBJ1-5
d_gene: -
abundance: -
CDR3aa: CASSLSGRGNQPQHF
CDR3nt: TGTGCCAGCAGCTTATCGGGGAGAGGCAATCAGCCCCAGCATTTT

v_gene: TRBV4-3
j_gene: TRBJ1-2
d_gene: -
abundance: -
CDR3aa: CASSQDRRVGGYTF
CDR3nt: TGCGCCAGCAGCCAAGATCGCAGGGTGGGCGGCTACACCTTC

v_gene: TRBV7-9
j_gene: TRBJ2-1
d_gene: TRBD1
abundance: -
CDR3aa: CASSKQGAGQFF
CDR3nt: TGTGCCAGCAGCAAGCAGGGGGCAGGGCAGTTCTTC

v_gene: TRBV10-3
j_gene: TRBJ2-7
d_gene: -
abundance: -
CDR3aa: CAITLNGQRDSDEQYF
CDR3nt: TGTGCCATCACCCTAAATGGGCAGAGAGATAGCGACGAGCAGTACTTC

v_gene: TRBV16
j_gene: TRBJ2-1
d_gene: -
abundance: -
CDR3aa: CASSPTRNEQFF
CDR3nt: TGTGCCAGCAGCCCGACTAGGAATGAGCAGTTCTTC

v_gene: TRBV27
j_gene: TRBJ2-2
d_gene: -
abundance: -
CDR3aa: CASRRDFNAGELFF
CDR3nt: TGTGCCAGCAGACGGGACTTTAACGCCGGGGAGCTGTTTTTT

v_gene: TRBV2
j_gene: TRBJ1-2
d_gene: -
abundance: -
CDR3aa: CASSEIGTQGGYTF
CDR3nt: TGTGCCAGCAGTGAAATCGGGACCCAAGGGGGCTACACCTTC

v_gene: TRBV21-1
j_gene: TRBJ2-2
d_gene: -
abundance: -
CDR3aa: CASSPWPGCGSNTGELFF
CDR3nt: TGTGCCAGCAGCCCTTGGCCGGGGTGCGGATCGAACACCGGGGAGCTGTTTTTT

v_gene: TRBV11-3
j_gene: TRBJ1-1
d_gene: -
abundance: -
CDR3aa: CASSLEGHTEAFF
CDR3nt: TGTGCCAGCAGCTTGGAGGGGCACACTGAAGCTTTCTTT

v_gene: TRBV27
j_gene: TRBJ1-5
d_gene: -
abundance: -
CDR3aa: CASSAGLNREQPQHF
CDR3nt: TGTGCCAGCAGTGCCGGACTGAACCGGGAACAGCCCCAGCATTTT